The clone carrying this TCR beta chain came up a few times. TCRdb re-called the reads with MiXCR, one entry per CDR3 protein. The table lists approximately 630,000 distinct CDR3 sequences, approximately 24% of them singletons, with roughly 8% in the top ten. The data were obtained in a study of T cell repertoires in cytomegalovirus infection. The V and J ends lost 3 bases and 12 bases respectively, with 15 bases between them. The germline CDR1 and CDR2 sequences are MNHEY and SVGAGI. The length of the CDR3 is 13 residues. The specimen sequenced was CD8+ T cells from PBMCs. The sequence came from a human donor in good health (CMV status not recorded). Some clones in this sample may be carry-over from other donors' samples. The chain employs TRBV6-5 and TRBJ2-4, with TRBD1 as a possible D gene (5 bases). CDR3 DNA sequence: TGTGCCAGCAGTTATTCGGCAGGGCACGATCAGTACTTC. It yields the protein CASSYSAGHDQYF.